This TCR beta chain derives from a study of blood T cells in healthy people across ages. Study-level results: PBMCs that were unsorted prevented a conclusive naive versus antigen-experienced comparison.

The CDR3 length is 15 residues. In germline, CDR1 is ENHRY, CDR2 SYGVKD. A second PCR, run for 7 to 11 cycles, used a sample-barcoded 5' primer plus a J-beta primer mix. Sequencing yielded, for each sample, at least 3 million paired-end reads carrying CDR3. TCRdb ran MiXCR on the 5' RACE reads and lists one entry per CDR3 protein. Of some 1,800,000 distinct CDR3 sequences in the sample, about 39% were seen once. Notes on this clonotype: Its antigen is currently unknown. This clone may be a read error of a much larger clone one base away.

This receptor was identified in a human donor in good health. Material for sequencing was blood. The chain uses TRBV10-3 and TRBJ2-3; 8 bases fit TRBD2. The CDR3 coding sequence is TGTGCCGTCAGACCCGGGGGGGGCGGCACAGATACGCAGTATTTT. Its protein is CAVRPGGGGTDTQYF.